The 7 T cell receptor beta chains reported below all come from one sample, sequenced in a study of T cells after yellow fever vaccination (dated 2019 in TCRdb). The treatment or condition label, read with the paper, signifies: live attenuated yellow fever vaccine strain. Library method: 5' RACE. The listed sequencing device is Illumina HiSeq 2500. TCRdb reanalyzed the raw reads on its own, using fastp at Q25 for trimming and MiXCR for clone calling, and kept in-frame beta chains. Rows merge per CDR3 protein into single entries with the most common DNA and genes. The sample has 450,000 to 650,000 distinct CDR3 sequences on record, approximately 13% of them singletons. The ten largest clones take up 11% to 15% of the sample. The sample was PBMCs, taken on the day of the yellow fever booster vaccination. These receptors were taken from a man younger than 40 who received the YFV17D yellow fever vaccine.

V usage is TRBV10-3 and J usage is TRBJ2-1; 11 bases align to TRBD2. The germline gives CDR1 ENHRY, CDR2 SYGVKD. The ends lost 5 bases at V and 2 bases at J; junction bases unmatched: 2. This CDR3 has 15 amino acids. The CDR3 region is CAISLTSGTYNEQFF. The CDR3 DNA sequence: TGTGCCATCAGTTTGACTAGCGGGACCTACAATGAGCAGTTCTTC.

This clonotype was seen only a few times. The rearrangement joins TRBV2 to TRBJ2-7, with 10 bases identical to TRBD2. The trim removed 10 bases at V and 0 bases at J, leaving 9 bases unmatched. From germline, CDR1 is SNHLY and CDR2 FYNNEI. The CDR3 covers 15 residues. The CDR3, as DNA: TGTGCCACCAAACCGATAGCGGGAGGCTCCTACGAGCAGTACTTC. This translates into CATKPIAGGSYEQYF.

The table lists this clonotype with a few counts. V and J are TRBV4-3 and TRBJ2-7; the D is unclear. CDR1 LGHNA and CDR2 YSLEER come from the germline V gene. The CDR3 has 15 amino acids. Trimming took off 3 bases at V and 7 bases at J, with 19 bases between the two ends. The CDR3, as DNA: TGCGCCAGCAGCCAGGCCCGGACGTCGGCGAGTGAGCAGTACTTC. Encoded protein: CASSQARTSASEQYF.

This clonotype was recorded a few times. The CDR3 DNA reads as TGTGCCAGCAGCTTCGACGGAGGCCCTGAAAAACTGTTTTTT. Residues: CASSFDGGPEKLFF. This sequence joins TRBV7-9 and TRBJ1-4; D call uncertain. The germline V and J ends were trimmed by 3 bases and 7 bases, with 12 bases remaining between them. The CDR3 length is 14 residues. Germline CDR1 SEHNR, CDR2 FQNEAQ (reference sequence).

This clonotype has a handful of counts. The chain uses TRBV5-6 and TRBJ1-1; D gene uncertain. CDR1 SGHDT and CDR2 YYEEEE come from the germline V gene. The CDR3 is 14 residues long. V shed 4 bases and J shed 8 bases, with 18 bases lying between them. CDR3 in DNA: TGTGCCAGCAGCACGGGCCCTCAGAATATCGAAGCTTTCTTT. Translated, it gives CASSTGPQNIEAFF.

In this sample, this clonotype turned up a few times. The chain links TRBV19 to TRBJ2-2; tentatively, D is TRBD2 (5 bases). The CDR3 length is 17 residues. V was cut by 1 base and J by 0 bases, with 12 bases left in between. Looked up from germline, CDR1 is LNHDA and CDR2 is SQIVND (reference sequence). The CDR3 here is CASSIGLSGANTGELFF. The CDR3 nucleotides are TGTGCCAGTAGTATAGGCCTCAGCGGAGCGAACACCGGGGAGCTGTTTTTT.

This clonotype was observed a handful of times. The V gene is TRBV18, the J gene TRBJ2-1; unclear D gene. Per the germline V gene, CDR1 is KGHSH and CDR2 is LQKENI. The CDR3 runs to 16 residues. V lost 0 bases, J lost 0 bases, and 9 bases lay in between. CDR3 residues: CASSPPSISSYNEQFF. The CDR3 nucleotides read TGTGCCAGCTCACCACCGTCGATAAGCTCCTACAATGAGCAGTTCTTC.